This T cell receptor (beta chain) was captured in a study of T cell responses to AZD1222 COVID-19 vaccine. At the level of the study: Second doses that came at about 4 or about 12 weeks were put together. Study results and limitations: Only 5 or 6 individuals given AZD1222 were seropositive at baseline.

The CDR3 length is 15 residues. CDR1 is SEHNR, CDR2 FQNEAQ, per germline (reference sequence). The V gene lost 1 base and the J gene lost 2 bases, with 6 bases spanning the gap. Only in-frame clones appear in the TCRdb table, and some are missing; sequencing was by immunoSEQ multiplex PCR. The sample records about 170,000 clones, 85% to 90% being singletons. Points on this clone: Its antigen remains unidentified.

This sequence joins TRBV7-9 and TRBJ2-6; unclear D gene. This clonotype was sampled from an adult in good health. This sample comprised peripheral blood, obtained on day 0 of AZD1222 vaccination. For the CDR3, the DNA is TGTGCCAGCAGCTTAGGTGGGGCTGGGGCCAACGTCCTGACTTTC. Translated: CASSLGGAGANVLTF.